This T cell receptor beta chain comes out of a study of cytomegalovirus exposure and HLA in healthy donors (dated by TCRdb to 2016 to 2017). Background on the whole study: In an earlier analysis of 550 to 750 of the donors, around 300 Gb of sequence data and 95 million to 130 million unique TCR beta sequences from roughly 200 million T cells were reported. The study was designed to test whether signatures of past pathogen exposure could be identified by cataloging public T cell receptors. Of the 398 genotyped donors, around 81% fell in the genetic ancestry cluster associated with self-reported Caucasian donors. An early release covering roughly 600 HLA-typed donors comprised 250 to 350 gigabases of sequencing data and about 90 million unique TCR sequences. The study combined high-throughput TCR immunosequencing, statistical association of individual TCRs with disease status, and machine learning to predict cytomegalovirus infection status. A later genetic analysis used genome-wide SNP genotypes for about 55% of the 666 donors, treating that subset as a discovery cohort. HLA typing included class I and class II loci at four-digit resolution. Using immunosequencing, the study profiled T cell repertoires from some 670 subjects and related those repertoires to cytomegalovirus serostatus. Along with the 666-subject first cohort, a separate validation cohort of over a hundred different subjects was used. A handful of DR-DQ haplotypes were handled as single units for association and clustering because linkage in the cohort was strong. An earlier analysis of about 600 of the donors used high-throughput TCR beta sequencing to judge whether each TCR beta V gene segment behaved as functional or pseudogenic. All discovery cohort repertoires had been generated on a single sequencing platform. Among 300 to 500 genotyped donors of the cohort, an average of around 250,000 unique TCR beta nucleotide sequences was sequenced per donor, of which 15% to 20% were non-productive. Rather than using new phenotypic data, the later analysis identified candidate immune exposures from TCR beta sequences and from how often those sequences occurred across donors. Donor age, sex, ethnicity and CMV serostatus were collected together with the repertoire data. Typing coverage differed by locus: A, B, C, DRB1 and DQB1 were typed in about 629-640 donors, DQA1 in approximately 520, DPA1 in around 580, and DPB1 in around 440. To study patterns of TCR occurrence, a later analysis re-analyzed previously published TCR beta repertoires from around 700 donors and added high-resolution HLA genotyping.

What the study reported, not specific to this receptor: The presence/absence analyses assumed that sequencing depth was roughly uniform across donors, and that assumption may not be true. In a later analysis, TCR association rates were found to vary across HLA loci, with the most associated TCRs seen for DRB1 alleles and the fewest for HLA-C alleles. In a later analysis, around 15,000 TCR beta sequences were associated with specific HLA alleles at a false discovery rate of 0.05. An association between a missense DCLRE1C variant and V-gene and J-gene trimming of TCR beta chains was found in a later genetic analysis and replicated in an independent cohort. Linkage disequilibrium might explain the correlated functional status among segregating V segments, but an unknown experimental factor could not be ruled out. In vitro tests confirmed that three of the cytomegalovirus-associated TCR beta chains recognize cytomegalovirus antigens. An earlier analysis of around 500 of the donors showed that most TCR beta V segments appeared in productive rearrangements either about 87% or about 30% of the time, which broadly matched IMGT annotations. The only immune exposure information available for the cohort was CMV serostatus. The earlier analysis of fewer than 750 of the donors excluded some 15 rarely observed V segments, including chromosome 9 orphons, because counts were too low. The study listed 150 to 200 TCR beta chains as associated with cytomegalovirus. Strong co-occurrence of HLA alleles, especially DR and DQ, made assigning TCR associations to individual alleles difficult. A later analysis found that HLA-associated TCR beta chains were more clonally expanded and had lower generation probabilities than equally common non-associated chains. Most CMV-associated TCR beta chains appeared to be HLA-restricted in a later analysis, and the HLA associations seemed to be driven largely by CMV exposure. The classifier was reported to diagnose cytomegalovirus status with high specificity and sensitivity in both the original and validation cohorts. In a later genetic analysis, fewer N-insertions in productive TCRs were reported among donors in an Asian-associated ancestry cluster than the approximately 630-donor mean. The 87-base-pair reads could not distinguish some IMGT-functional V segments, including TRBV6-2 and TRBV6-3, so those segments were excluded. A later analysis reported that several top co-occurrence clusters appeared linked to parvovirus B19, influenza, CMV and Epstein-Barr virus. Most TCR sequences were seen in very few donors, while some public TCRs were found in many individuals. The sequencing pipeline was judged likely to have produced a cluster of highly shared sequence variants as a technical artifact. A further reported finding was that TCR beta sequences accurately predicted the HLA-A and HLA-B alleles for most subjects in the first cohort. According to the authors, the approach could potentially be generalized to other disease states and immunological phenotypes. This cohort had only TCR beta chains sequenced, and the lack of alpha or paired-chain data limited which features could be detected. Because HLA typing was missing for some donors at each locus, association tests included only the typed subset.

The cohort consisted of 600 or so healthy bone marrow donors. At the time of sampling, all cohort members were nominally healthy, though unrecorded immune exposures were likely present. The donor tested CMV seropositive, placing the donor among the approximately 310 seropositive members of the cohort. A peripheral blood sample was provided by each donor, and peripheral blood mononuclear cells were used for TCR beta sequencing. Genomic DNA was extracted from the blood cell samples with the Qiagen DNeasy Blood Extraction Kit. In the case of this clone: Its antigen is unknown. The input lacks base qualities; no much larger clone sits a single base away.

Relative to germline, V is missing 8 bases and J is missing 4 bases, with 8 bases of the junction outside any gene match. Including cysteine and phenylalanine, the CDR3 has 14 amino acids. Only the CDR3 region is kept as DNA, spanning 42 bases read in frame from base 1. CDR1 MNHEY and CDR2 SMNVEV are derived from the germline V gene (reference sequence). The receptor library was made with the immunoSEQ multiplex PCR assay. A mixture of 60 forward primers for TCR Vbeta segments and 13 reverse primers for TCR Jbeta segments was used in the multiplex PCR. A multiplex PCR assay on genomic DNA amplified the CDR3 region of rearranged TCR beta genes. The Illumina HiSeq System was used to sequence the amplified TCR beta libraries as 87-base-pair reads. In the paper's pipeline: A later analysis counted tens of millions of unique TCR beta chains across the 550 to 750 repertoires, and around 12 million of these chains were shared by at least two donors. Raw reads were error-corrected and collapsed into unique sequences with a nearest-neighbor algorithm that merged closely related sequences to remove PCR and sequencing errors. To assign V, D and J gene segments, CDR3 sequences were aligned to IMGT reference sequences. For a sequence to be retained, at least a six-nucleotide match to both a V gene segment and a J gene segment was required. Rearrangements were called productive when the CDR3 lacked stop codons and stayed in frame with V and J; all others were non-productive. Following IMGT convention, CDR3 was defined as the stretch from the second conserved V-encoded cysteine to the conserved J-encoded phenylalanine. Sequences without an unambiguous match to a single V gene segment were excluded from the earlier analysis of over 500 of the donors. In an earlier analysis of about 590 of the donors, a V segment was called functional when productive rearrangements were above 56.7%, and segregating when the standard deviation between donors exceeded 5%. A statistical classification framework was built to diagnose cytomegalovirus status from the catalog of TCR beta chain sequences. A later analysis assigned V and J genes by comparing TCR nucleotide sequences with IMGT/GENE-DB human TR gene sequences. The TCRdist pipeline was used in a later analysis to assign CDR3 sequences and most-parsimonious VDJ recombination scenarios. In a later analysis, each TCR beta chain was defined by its CDR3 amino acid sequence together with its V-gene family, and reads without a unique V-gene family were excluded. As a way to deal with suspected cross-contamination and a sequencing artifact, a later analysis dropped 450 to 700 nucleotide sequences that were highly shared and had low generation probability. In a later analysis, a clonal expansion index for each public chain was calculated from normalized within-repertoire ranks of inferred template counts. A later analysis computed generation probabilities with a VDJ recombination model fitted to out-of-frame rearrangements, and checked the results against IGoR. A later analysis scored TCR-TCR, TCR-HLA and TCR-CMV co-occurrence with hypergeometric tests, applying a repertoire-size bias correction to TCR pairs. In a later analysis, false discovery rates were estimated by permuting HLA or CMV assignments 20 times. A later analysis grouped co-occurring TCRs with DBSCAN, adding TCRdist sequence similarity when clustering within HLA-allele-positive subsets. For co-occurrence clustering, repertoires with fewer than 30,000 or more than 120,000 public chains were excluded, along with roughly 5 repertoires with anomalous nucleotide sharing. TCRdb retrieved this table from immuneACCESS and kept in-frame rearrangements only. Not all clones are present; in checked studies, unresolved V genes account for under half, and no reason is known for the remainder. V, J and clone size are taken as reported in that table, and D and trimming were inferred from the DNA itself. The sample table contains 99,000 or so clones; only one count was recorded for about three quarters of them. The ten largest clones take up approximately 5.3% of the sample.

The sequence was obtained from a woman between 18 and 29 years old in good health and CMV-seropositive. Recombination connected TRBV27 to TRBJ1-2, and 9 junction bases match TRBD1. The sample was PBMCs. The bases read TGTGCCAGCGGGAAGGGGACAGGGTCCTATGGCTACACCTTC. It translates as CASGKGTGSYGYTF.